This T cell receptor beta chain stems from a study of blood T cell repertoires in COVID-19. This CDR3 contains 15 residues. Germline V gives CDR1 GTSNPN, CDR2 SVGIG (reference sequence). The V segment lost 2 bases and the J segment 2 bases; nucleotides outside the gene matches: 2. Libraries were prepared by immunoSEQ multiplex PCR; TCRdb keeps only in-frame clonotypes and omits some of them. The table lists under 300,000 clones, 88% of them singletons. The TCR originated in a woman aged 45-59 years who had recovered from COVID-19. Source material: PBMCs or T cells enriched from blood (not recorded which). The chain carries TRBV30 and TRBJ2-1; 11 bases fit TRBD2. The CDR3 sequence is CAWSFSGRAYNEQFF. CDR3 DNA: TGTGCCTGGAGTTTTAGCGGGAGGGCCTACAATGAGCAGTTCTTC.